The present T cell receptor (beta chain) was sequenced within a study of T cells in Graves' hyperthyroidism and ophthalmopathy. Study outcomes and limitations: Most thyroid-expanded clonotypes above 0.001 were also found in blood. From stable hyperthyroidism, ophthalmopathy was set apart by a 13 V-J model.

Exclusion of a patient resulted from uncontrolled infection, other autoimmune disease, pregnancy or lactation. The investigators amplified TCR beta CDR3 regions from RNA transcripts. The HTBI primer set served for first-round RT-PCR of the TCR CDR3. TCRdb analysed the multiplex PCR reads with MiXCR anew, one entry per CDR3 protein. The data show approximately 490,000 distinct CDR3 sequences, with about 20% seen just once and approximately 49% held by the top ten. A single count supports this clonotype. Its antigen is unknown. Germline V CDR1 and CDR2: SGHNT, YYREEE (reference sequence). The CDR3 totals 13 residues. V was trimmed by 4 bases and J by 8 bases, leaving 10 bases between them.

This clonotype was sampled from a woman in her seventies with Graves' ophthalmopathy. V gene TRBV5-4 combines with J gene TRBJ1-6; D is perhaps TRBD1 (5 bases). Material for sequencing was blood. CDR3 region: CASSLPGDSPLHF. In nucleotides, the CDR3 is TGTGCCAGCAGCCTGCCGGGGGATTCACCCCTCCACTTT.